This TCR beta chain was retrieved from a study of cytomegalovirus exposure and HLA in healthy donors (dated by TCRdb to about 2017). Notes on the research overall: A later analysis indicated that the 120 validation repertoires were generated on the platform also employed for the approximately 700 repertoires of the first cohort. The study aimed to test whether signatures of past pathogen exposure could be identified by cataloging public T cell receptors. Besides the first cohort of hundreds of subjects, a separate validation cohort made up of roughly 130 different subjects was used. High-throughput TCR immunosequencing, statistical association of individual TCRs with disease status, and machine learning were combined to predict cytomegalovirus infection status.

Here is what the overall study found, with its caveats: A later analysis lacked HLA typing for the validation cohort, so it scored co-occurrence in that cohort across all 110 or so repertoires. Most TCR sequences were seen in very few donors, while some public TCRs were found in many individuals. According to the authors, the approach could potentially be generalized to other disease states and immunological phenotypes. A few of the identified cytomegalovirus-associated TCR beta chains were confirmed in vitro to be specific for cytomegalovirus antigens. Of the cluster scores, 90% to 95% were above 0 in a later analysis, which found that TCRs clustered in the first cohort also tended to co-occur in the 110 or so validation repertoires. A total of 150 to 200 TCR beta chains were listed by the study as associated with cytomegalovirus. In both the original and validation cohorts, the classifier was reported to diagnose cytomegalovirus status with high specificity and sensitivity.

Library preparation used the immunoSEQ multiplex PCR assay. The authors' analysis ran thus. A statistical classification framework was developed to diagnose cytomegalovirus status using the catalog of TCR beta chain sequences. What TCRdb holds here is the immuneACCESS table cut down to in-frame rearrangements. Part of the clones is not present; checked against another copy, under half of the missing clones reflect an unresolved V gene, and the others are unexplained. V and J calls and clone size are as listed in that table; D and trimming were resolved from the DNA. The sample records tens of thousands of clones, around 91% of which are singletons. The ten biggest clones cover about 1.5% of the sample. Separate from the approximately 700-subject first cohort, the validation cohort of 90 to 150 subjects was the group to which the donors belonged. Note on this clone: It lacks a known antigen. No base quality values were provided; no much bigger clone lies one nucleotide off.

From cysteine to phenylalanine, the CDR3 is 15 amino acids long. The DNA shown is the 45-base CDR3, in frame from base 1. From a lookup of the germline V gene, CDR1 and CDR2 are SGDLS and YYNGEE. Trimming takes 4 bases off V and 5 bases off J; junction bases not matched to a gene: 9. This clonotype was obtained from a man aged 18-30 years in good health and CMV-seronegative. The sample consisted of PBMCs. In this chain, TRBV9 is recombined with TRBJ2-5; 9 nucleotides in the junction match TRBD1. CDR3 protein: CASSSTGTGSETQYF. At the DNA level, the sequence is TGTGCCAGCAGCTCGACCGGGACAGGGAGTGAGACCCAGTACTTC.